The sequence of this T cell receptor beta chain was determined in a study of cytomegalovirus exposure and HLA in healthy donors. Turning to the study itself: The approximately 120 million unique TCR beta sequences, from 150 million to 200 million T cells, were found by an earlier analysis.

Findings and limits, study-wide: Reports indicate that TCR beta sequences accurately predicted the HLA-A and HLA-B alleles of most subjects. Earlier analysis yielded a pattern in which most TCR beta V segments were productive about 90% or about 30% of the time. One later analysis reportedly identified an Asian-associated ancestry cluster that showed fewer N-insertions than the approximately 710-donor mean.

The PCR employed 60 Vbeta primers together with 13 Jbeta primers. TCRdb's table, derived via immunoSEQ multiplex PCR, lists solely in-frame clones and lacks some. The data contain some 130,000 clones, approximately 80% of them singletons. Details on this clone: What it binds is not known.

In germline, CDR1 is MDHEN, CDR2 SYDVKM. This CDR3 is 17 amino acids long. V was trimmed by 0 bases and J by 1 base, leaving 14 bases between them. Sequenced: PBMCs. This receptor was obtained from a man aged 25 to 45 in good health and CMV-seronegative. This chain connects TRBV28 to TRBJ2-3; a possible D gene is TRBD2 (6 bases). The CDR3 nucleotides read TGTGCCAGCAGTTTATGGCGGGACCCCTCTGGCACAGATACGCAGTATTTT. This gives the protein CASSLWRDPSGTDTQYF.